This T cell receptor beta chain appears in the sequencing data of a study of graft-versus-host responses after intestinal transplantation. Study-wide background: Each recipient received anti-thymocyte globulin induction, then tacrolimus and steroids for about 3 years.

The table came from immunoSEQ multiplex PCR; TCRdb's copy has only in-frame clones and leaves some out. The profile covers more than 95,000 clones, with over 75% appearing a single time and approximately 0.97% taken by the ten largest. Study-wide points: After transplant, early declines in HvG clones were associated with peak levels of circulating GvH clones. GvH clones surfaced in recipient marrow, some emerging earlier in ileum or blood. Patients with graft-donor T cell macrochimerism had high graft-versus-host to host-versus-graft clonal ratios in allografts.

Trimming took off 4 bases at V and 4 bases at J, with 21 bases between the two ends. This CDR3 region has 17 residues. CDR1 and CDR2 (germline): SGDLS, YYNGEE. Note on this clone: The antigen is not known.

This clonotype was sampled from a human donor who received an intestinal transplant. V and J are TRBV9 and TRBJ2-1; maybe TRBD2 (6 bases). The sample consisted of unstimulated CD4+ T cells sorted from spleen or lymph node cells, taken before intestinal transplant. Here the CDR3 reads CASSHGPTSLGYNEQFF. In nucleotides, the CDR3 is TGTGCCAGCAGCCATGGGCCGACTAGTCTCGGATACAATGAGCAGTTCTTC.